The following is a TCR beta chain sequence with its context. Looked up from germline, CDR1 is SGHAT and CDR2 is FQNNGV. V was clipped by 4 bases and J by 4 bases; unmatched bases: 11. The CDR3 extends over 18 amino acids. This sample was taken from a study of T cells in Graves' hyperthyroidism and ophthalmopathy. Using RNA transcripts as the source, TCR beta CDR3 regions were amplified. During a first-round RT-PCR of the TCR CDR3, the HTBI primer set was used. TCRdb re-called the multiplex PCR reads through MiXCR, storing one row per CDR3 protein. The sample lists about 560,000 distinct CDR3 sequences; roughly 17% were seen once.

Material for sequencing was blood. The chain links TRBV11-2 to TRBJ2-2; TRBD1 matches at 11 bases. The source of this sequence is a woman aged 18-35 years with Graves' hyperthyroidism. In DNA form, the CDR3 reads TGTGCCAGCAGCTCCGTCTGGTGGGGGACAGGGGGCACCGGGGAGCTGTTTTTT. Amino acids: CASSSVWWGTGGTGELFF.